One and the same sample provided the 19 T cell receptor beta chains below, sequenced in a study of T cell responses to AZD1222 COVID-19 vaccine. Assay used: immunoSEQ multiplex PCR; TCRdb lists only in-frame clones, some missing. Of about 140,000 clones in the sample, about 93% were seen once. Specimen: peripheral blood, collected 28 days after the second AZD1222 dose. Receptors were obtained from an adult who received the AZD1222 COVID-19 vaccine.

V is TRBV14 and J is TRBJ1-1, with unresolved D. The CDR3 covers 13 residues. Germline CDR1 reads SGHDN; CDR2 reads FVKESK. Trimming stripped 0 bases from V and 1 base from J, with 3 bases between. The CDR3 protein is CASSQERNTEAFF. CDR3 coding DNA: TGTGCCAGCAGCCAAGAAAGGAACACTGAAGCTTTCTTT.

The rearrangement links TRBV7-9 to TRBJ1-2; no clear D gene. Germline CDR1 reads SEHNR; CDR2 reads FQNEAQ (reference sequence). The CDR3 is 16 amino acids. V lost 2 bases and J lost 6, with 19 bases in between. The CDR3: CASSLKDGEQLNGYTF. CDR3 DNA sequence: TGTGCCAGCAGCTTAAAGGACGGAGAACAACTCAATGGCTACACCTTC.

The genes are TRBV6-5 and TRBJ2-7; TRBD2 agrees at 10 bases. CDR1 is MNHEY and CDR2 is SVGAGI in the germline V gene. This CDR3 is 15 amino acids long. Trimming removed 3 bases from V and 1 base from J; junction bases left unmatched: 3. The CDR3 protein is CASSYSGGYSYEQYF. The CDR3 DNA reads TGTGCCAGCAGTTATAGCGGGGGGTATTCCTACGAGCAGTACTTC.

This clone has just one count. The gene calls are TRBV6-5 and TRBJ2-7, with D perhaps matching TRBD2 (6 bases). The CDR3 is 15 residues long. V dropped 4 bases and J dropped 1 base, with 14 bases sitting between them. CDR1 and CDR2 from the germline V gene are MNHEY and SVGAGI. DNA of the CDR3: TGTGCCAGCAGTTCCCAGTACGGGGGTTCCTACGAGCAGTACTTC. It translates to CASSSQYGGSYEQYF.

The CDR3 is CASSYDSGGGNNEQFF. The CDR3 bases are TGTGCCAGCAGTTACGATAGCGGGGGAGGAAACAATGAGCAGTTCTTC. The chain links TRBV6-2 or TRBV6-3 to TRBJ2-1; 9 bases are a match to TRBD2. The V and J ends lost 2 bases and 5 bases, in that order; junction bases with no gene match: 7. In germline, CDR1 is MNHEY, CDR2 SVGEGT. This CDR3 is built from 16 residues.

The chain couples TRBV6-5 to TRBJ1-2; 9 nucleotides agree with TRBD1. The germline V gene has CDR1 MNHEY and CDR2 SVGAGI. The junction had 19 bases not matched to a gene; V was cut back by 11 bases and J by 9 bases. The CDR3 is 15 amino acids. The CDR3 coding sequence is TGTGCCGCCACACGCCTCACAGGGGGCGAGTTCAGCTACACCTTC. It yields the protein CAATRLTGGEFSYTF.

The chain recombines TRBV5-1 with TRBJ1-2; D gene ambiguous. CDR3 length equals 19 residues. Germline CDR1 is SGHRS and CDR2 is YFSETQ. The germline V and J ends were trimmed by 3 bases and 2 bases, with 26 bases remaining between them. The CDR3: CASSSTSRVLGNRNYGYTF. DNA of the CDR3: TGCGCCAGCAGCTCTACCTCGCGGGTCTTGGGGAATCGGAACTATGGCTACACCTTC.

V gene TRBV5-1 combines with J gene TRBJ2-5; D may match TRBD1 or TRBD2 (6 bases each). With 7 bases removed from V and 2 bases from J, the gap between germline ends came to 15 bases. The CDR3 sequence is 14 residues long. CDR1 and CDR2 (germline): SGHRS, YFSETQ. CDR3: CASGPGGGQETQYF. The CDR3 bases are TGCGCCAGCGGACCCGGGGGCGGGCAAGAGACCCAGTACTTC.

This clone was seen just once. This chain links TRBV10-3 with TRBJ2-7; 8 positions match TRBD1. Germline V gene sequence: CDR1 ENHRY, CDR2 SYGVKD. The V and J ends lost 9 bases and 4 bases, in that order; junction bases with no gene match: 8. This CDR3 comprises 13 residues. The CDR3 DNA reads TGTGCCATGGGGGGACAGGTAGGTTACGAGCAGTACTTC. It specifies CAMGGQVGYEQYF.

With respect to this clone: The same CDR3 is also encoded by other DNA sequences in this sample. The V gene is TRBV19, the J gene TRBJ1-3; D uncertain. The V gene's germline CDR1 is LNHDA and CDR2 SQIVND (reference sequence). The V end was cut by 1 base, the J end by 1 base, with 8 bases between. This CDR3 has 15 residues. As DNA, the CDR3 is TGTGCCAGTAGTATAGTTCGGGCATCTGGAAACACCATATATTTT. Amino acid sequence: CASSIVRASGNTIYF.

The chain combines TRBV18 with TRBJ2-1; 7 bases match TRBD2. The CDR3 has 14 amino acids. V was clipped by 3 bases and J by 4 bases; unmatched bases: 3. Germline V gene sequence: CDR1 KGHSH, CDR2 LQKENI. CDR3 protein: CASSPLGGYNEQFF. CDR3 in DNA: TGTGCCAGCTCACCGTTGGGGGGGTACAATGAGCAGTTCTTC.

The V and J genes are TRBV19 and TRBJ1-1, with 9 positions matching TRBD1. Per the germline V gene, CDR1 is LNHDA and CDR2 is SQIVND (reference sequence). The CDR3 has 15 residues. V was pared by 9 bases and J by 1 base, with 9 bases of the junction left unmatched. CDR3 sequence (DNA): TGTGCCAGCAAAACAGGGGGCCCAACGAACACTGAAGCTTTCTTT. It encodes CASKTGGPTNTEAFF.

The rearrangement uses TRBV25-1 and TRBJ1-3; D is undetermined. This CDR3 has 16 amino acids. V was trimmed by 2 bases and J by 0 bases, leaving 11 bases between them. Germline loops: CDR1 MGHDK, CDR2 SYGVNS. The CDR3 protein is CASSEENYSSGNTIYF. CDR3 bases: TGTGCCAGCAGTGAAGAGAATTATAGCTCTGGAAACACCATATATTTT.

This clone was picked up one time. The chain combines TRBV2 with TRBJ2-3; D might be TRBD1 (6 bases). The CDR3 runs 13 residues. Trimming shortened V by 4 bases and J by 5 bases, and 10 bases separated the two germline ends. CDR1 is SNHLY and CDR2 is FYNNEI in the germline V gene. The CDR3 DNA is TGTGCCAGCAGTGGCGGACAGCGAGATACGCAGTATTTT. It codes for CASSGGQRDTQYF.

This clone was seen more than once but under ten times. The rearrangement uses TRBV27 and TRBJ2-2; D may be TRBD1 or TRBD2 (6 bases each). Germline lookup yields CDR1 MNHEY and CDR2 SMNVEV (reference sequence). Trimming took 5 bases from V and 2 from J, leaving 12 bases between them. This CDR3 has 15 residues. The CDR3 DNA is TGTGCCAGCAGTCTACAGGGACTTAACACCGGGGAGCTGTTTTTT. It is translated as CASSLQGLNTGELFF.

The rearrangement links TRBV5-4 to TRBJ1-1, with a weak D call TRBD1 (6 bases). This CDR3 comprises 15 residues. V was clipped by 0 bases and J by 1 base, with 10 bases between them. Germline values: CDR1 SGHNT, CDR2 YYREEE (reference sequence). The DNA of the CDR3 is TGTGCCAGCAGCTTGGCCTTGGGACAGAACACTGAAGCTTTCTTT. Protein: CASSLALGQNTEAFF. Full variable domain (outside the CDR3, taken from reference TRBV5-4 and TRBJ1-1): ETGVTQSPTHLIKTRGQQVTLRCSSQSGHNTVSWYQQALGQGPQFIFQYYREEENGRGNFPPRFSGLQFPNYSSELNVNALELDDSALYLCASSLALGQNTEAFFGQGTRLTVV.

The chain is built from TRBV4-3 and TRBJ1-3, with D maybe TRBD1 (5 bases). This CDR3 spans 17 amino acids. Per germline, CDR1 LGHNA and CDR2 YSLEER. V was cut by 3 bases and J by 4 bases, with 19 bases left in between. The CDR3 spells CASSQWGNHPGGNTIYF. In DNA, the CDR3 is TGCGCCAGCAGCCAGTGGGGGAATCACCCGGGGGGAAACACCATATATTTT.

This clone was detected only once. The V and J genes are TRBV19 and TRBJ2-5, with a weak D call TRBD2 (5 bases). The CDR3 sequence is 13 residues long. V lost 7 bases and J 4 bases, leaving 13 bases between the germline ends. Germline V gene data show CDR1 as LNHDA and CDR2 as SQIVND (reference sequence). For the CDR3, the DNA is TGTGCCAGTACCTCGGGGTTTGGAGAGACCCAGTACTTC. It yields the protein CASTSGFGETQYF.

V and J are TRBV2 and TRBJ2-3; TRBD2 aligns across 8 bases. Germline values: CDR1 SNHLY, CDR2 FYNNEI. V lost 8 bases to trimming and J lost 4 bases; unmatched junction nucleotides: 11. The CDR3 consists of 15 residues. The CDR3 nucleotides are TGTGCCAGCTCTCCGGGGGGGGTCCTCGCAGATACGCAGTATTTT. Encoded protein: CASSPGGVLADTQYF. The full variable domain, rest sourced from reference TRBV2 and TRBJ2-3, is EPEVTQTPSHQVTQMGQEVILRCVPISNHLYFYWYRQILGQKVEFLVSFYNNEISEKSEIFDDQFSVERPDGSNFTLKIRSTKLEDSAMYFCASSPGGVLADTQYFGPGTRLTVL.